This passage covers 18 T cell receptor beta chains from one sample sequenced in a study of T cell responses to AZD1222 COVID-19 vaccine. This table comes from immunoSEQ multiplex PCR, and its TCRdb copy is limited to in-frame clones, with some not included. Of roughly 190,000 clones listed, about 92% are singletons. The specimen comprised peripheral blood, sampled on day 0 of AZD1222 vaccination. The receptors originated from an adult in good health.

The rearrangement joins TRBV9 to TRBJ2-2; no firm D call. The CDR3 has 12 amino acids. The V gene lost 0 bases and the J gene lost 7 bases, with 4 bases spanning the gap. The germline gives CDR1 SGDLS, CDR2 YYNGEE. The CDR3 bases are TGTGCCAGCAGCGTAGTCGACGGGGAGCTGTTTTTT. Translating it yields CASSVVDGELFF.

This chain joins TRBV5-5 and TRBJ2-7; D possibly corresponds to TRBD1 (5 bases). V lost 5 bases, J lost 9 bases, and 12 bases lay in between. This CDR3 has 11 residues. The V gene's germline CDR1 is SGHKS and CDR2 YYEKEE (reference sequence). CDR3 DNA: TGTGCCAGCAGGTCTGGACAAAGGCAGTACTTC. Residues: CASRSGQRQYF.

This rearrangement joins TRBV2 to TRBJ1-1, with D possibly being TRBD1 (5 bases). V lost 7 bases to trimming and J lost 5 bases, with 14 bases between them. CDR1 and CDR2 from the germline V gene are SNHLY and FYNNEI. CDR3 size: 13 residues. The CDR3 region is CASKGAGWTEAFF. CDR3 in DNA: TGTGCCAGCAAAGGGGCAGGGTGGACTGAAGCTTTCTTT.

The CDR3 bases are TGTGCCAGCAGTTACTCGCGGACAGGGGGGACCTCCGAGCAGTACTTC. This encodes CASSYSRTGGTSEQYF. This sequence joins TRBV6-2 or TRBV6-3 and TRBJ2-7, with TRBD1 matching 10 bases. This CDR3 has 16 amino acids. With V trimmed by 0 bases and J by 6 bases, 8 bases remained unmatched. Looked up from germline, CDR1 is MNHEY and CDR2 is SVGEGT.

CDR3 sequence: CASSLMTIQPQHF. The CDR3 coding sequence is TGTGCCAGCAGCTTAATGACAATCCAGCCCCAGCATTTT. This chain links TRBV7-8 with TRBJ1-5; D remains unclear. Germline V lookup: CDR1 SGHVS, CDR2 FQNEAQ. Trimming stripped 2 bases from V and 7 bases from J, with 9 bases between. The length of the CDR3 is 13 residues.

The chain is built from TRBV14 and TRBJ1-1, with a weak D call TRBD1 (5 bases). The germline gives CDR1 SGHDN, CDR2 FVKESK. V was cut by 4 bases and J by 4 bases, with 13 bases left in between. The length of the CDR3 is 14 residues. The CDR3 protein is CASSRSLGLTEAFF. As DNA, the CDR3 is TGTGCCAGCAGCCGGAGCCTGGGACTCACTGAAGCTTTCTTT.

V and J are TRBV7-8 and TRBJ1-6, with D perhaps TRBD1 (6 bases). The germline V gene encodes CDR1 SGHVS and CDR2 FQNEAQ. The CDR3 sequence is 14 residues long. V was trimmed by 4 bases and J by 5 bases, leaving 9 bases between them. The CDR3: CASSSHRDNSPLHF. CDR3 in DNA: TGTGCCAGCAGCTCCCACAGGGATAATTCACCCCTCCACTTT. The entire variable domain, with the rest obtained from reference TRBV7-8 and TRBJ1-6, is as follows: GAGVSQSPRYKVAKRGQDVALRCDPISGHVSLFWYQQALGQGPEFLTYFQNEAQLDKSGLPSDRFFAERPEGSVSTLKIQRTQQEDSAVYLCASSSHRDNSPLHFGNGTRLTVT.

The rearrangement uses TRBV5-1 and TRBJ2-7, with 10 bases lining up with TRBD1. V dropped 6 bases and J dropped 3; count of bases not matched to a gene: 6. The CDR3 is 14 residues long. Germline V lookup: CDR1 SGHRS, CDR2 YFSETQ. The CDR3 DNA reads TGCGCCAGCACCTCCGGGACAGGGGACTACGAGCAGTACTTC. Protein product: CASTSGTGDYEQYF.

The gene calls are TRBV7-9 and TRBJ1-2; D unclear. CDR1 is SEHNR, CDR2 FQNEAQ, per germline (reference sequence). The CDR3 contains 11 residues. V was pared by 2 bases and J by 8 bases, with 6 bases between. The CDR3 DNA is TGTGCCAGCAGCTTAAAAGGAGGCTACACCTTC. It codes for CASSLKGGYTF.

The chain joins TRBV3-1 (or the pseudogene TRBV3-2) to TRBJ2-2; D tentatively reads TRBD1 or TRBD2 (6 bases each). The CDR3 has 13 residues. V shed 1 base and J shed 14 bases, with 14 bases lying between them. Germline-derived CDR1 and CDR2 are LGHDT and YNNKEL (reference sequence). This CDR3 reads CASSQGPGAELFF. In nucleotides, the CDR3 is TGTGCCAGCAGCCAAGGCCCGGGGGCAGAACTGTTTTTT.

V usage is TRBV19 and J usage is TRBJ1-6; possible D gene TRBD1, 5 bases. V dropped 3 bases and J dropped 8 bases, with 11 bases sitting between them. This CDR3 is 14 amino acids long. Germline loops: CDR1 LNHDA, CDR2 SQIVND (reference sequence). This CDR3 is CASSIWQGDSPLHF. In nucleotides, the CDR3 is TGTGCCAGTAGTATCTGGCAGGGAGATTCACCCCTCCACTTT.

The chain is built from TRBV24-1 and TRBJ1-2; a possible D gene is TRBD1 (6 bases). V gave up 3 bases and J gave up 8 bases, with 12 bases separating them. Germline-derived CDR1 and CDR2 are KGHDR and SFDVKD. The CDR3 is 13 residues long. This chain's CDR3 is CATSDPRGEGYTF. The CDR3 bases are TGTGCCACCAGTGATCCCAGGGGCGAGGGCTACACCTTC.

This chain joins TRBV6-1 and TRBJ1-3; D is ambiguous. The germline V gene encodes CDR1 MNHNS and CDR2 SASEGT. Trimming cost V 2 bases and J 2 bases, with 4 bases left between them. This CDR3 has 13 residues. The chain's CDR3 is CASSETTGNTIYF. The CDR3 region has the DNA TGTGCCAGCAGTGAAACAACTGGAAACACCATATATTTT.

This chain uses TRBV7-9 with TRBJ1-5, with D uncertain. This CDR3 is built from 12 residues. Germline V gives CDR1 SEHNR, CDR2 FQNEAQ (reference sequence). Deletions cut 1 base from V and 8 bases from J, with 6 bases between. This CDR3 is CASSLGTEPQHF. The CDR3 DNA reads TGTGCCAGCAGCTTAGGAACGGAGCCCCAGCATTTT.

V gene TRBV11-2 combines with J gene TRBJ1-6; no reliable D call. The CDR3 is made up of 13 amino acids. Trimming took off 5 bases at V and 10 bases at J, with 12 bases between the two ends. CDR1 is SGHAT, CDR2 FQNNGV, per germline. CDR3 amino acids: CASSGQRESPLHF. As DNA, the CDR3 is TGTGCCAGCAGCGGCCAGAGGGAGTCACCCCTCCACTTT.

To note about this clone: Other DNA sequences in the same sample also yield this CDR3. The chain combines TRBV5-4 with TRBJ2-3, with D hard to call. This CDR3 spans 13 amino acids. V shed 1 base and J shed 1 base, with 4 bases lying between them. The germline V gene encodes CDR1 SGHNT and CDR2 YYREEE (reference sequence). CDR3 DNA: TGTGCCAGCAGCTTGCGCGGCACAGATACGCAGTATTTT. It translates to CASSLRGTDTQYF.

The V and J genes are TRBV5-1 and TRBJ2-7, with 12 bases matching TRBD2. Per the germline V gene, CDR1 is SGHRS and CDR2 is YFSETQ. The CDR3 runs to 17 residues. The junction had 8 bases not matched to a gene; V was cut back by 1 base and J by 3 bases. The CDR3 DNA sequence: TGCGCCAGCAGCTTGACTAGCGGGGGGCGGGAGAGCTACGAGCAGTACTTC. Residues: CASSLTSGGRESYEQYF.

The chain uses TRBV6-5 and TRBJ1-1; no reliable D call. Germline V gives CDR1 MNHEY, CDR2 SVGAGI. The V and J ends lost 0 bases and 5 bases respectively, with 10 bases between them. The CDR3 has 14 residues. The CDR3 reads CASSYSPISTEAFF. Here the CDR3 DNA reads TGTGCCAGCAGTTACTCACCTATAAGTACTGAAGCTTTCTTT.